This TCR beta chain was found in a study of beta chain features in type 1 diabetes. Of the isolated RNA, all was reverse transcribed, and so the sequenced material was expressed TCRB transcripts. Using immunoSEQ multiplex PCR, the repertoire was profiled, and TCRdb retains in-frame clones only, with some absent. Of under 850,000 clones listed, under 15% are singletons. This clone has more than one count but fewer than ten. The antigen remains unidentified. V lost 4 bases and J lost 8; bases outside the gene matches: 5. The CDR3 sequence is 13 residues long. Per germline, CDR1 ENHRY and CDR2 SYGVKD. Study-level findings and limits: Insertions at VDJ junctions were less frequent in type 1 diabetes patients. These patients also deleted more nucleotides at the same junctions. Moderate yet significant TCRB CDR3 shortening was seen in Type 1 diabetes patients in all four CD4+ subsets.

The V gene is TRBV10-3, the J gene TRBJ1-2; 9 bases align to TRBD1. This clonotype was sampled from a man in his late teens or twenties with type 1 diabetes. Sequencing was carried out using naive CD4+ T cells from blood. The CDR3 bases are TGTGCCATCAGTGCGCGGACAGGGGAGGGCTACACCTTC. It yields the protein CAISARTGEGYTF.